The 17 T cell receptor beta chains listed next were all sequenced from one sample in a study of control samples from healthy donors and cancer patients. TCRdb's copy holds only in-frame clones and misses some; the assay was immunoSEQ multiplex PCR. Among approximately 150,000 clones listed, 85% to 90% were seen once. Sequenced sample: blood. Receptors originate from a man aged 18-30 years in good health.

This chain links TRBV7-9 with TRBJ1-1; 7 nucleotides line up with TRBD1. CDR1 is SEHNR and CDR2 is FQNEAQ in the germline V gene (reference sequence). This CDR3 region has 14 residues. The junction had 8 bases not matched to a gene; V was cut back by 5 bases and J by 5 bases. The CDR3 nucleotides read TGTGCCAGCAGCCCCCGACAGGGTAAGACTGAAGCTTTCTTT. It yields the protein CASSPRQGKTEAFF.

V gene TRBV11-2 combines with J gene TRBJ2-2; TRBD1 is a possible D gene (5 bases). Germline CDR1 and CDR2: SGHAT and FQNNGV. V lost 0 bases to trimming and J lost 7 bases, with 6 bases between them. The CDR3 contains 13 residues. CDR3 in DNA: TGTGCCAGCAGCTTAGACAGGGACGGGGAGCTGTTTTTT. As protein: CASSLDRDGELFF.

The chain combines TRBV5-6 with TRBJ1-2, with 7 bases that match TRBD1. The V gene end was trimmed by 4 bases and the J gene end by 3 bases; junction bases not matched to a gene: 15. Germline CDR1 reads SGHDT; CDR2 reads YYEEEE. The CDR3 has 17 residues. DNA for the CDR3: TGTGCCAGCAGCCCCTTTCGCGGGGACAGAATTCACTATGGCTACACCTTC. Encoded protein: CASSPFRGDRIHYGYTF.

The J gene is TRBJ1-4, the V gene TRBV5-6; 9 bases match TRBD1. The CDR3 runs to 15 residues. V lost 4 bases, J lost 8 bases, and 9 bases stayed unmatched. In germline, CDR1 is SGHDT, CDR2 YYEEEE. DNA of the CDR3: TGTGCCAGCAGCCTCATGGGACAGGGCAGCGAAAAACTGTTTTTT. Encoded protein: CASSLMGQGSEKLFF.

This rearrangement joins TRBV25-1 to TRBJ2-6, with a tentative D call TRBD1 (6 bases). The CDR3 runs 18 residues. CDR1 and CDR2 (germline): MGHDK, SYGVNS. Between the trimmed V and J ends, which lost 6 bases and 4 bases, there was a span of 22 bases. CDR3 bases: TGTGCCAGCAGCCGATCTGGGGCAGGGGTACCCGGGGCCAACGTCCTGACTTTC. It yields the protein CASSRSGAGVPGANVLTF.

Only a few counts were recorded for this clone. This rearrangement joins TRBV7-3 to TRBJ2-3; D may match TRBD1 or TRBD2 (5 bases each). Trimming removed 5 bases at V and 6 bases at J, with 12 bases between. CDR1 and CDR2 (germline): SGHTA, FQGTGA. CDR3 length equals 13 residues. CDR3 amino acids: CASSLGAGDTQYF. In nucleotides, the CDR3 is TGTGCCAGCAGCCTCGGGGCCGGGGATACGCAGTATTTT.

The J gene is TRBJ2-3, the V gene TRBV30; D not resolved. V was pared by 0 bases and J by 3 bases, with 16 bases between. Per germline, CDR1 GTSNPN and CDR2 SVGIG (reference sequence). The CDR3 runs 16 residues. The CDR3 nucleotides read TGTGCCTGGAGTGTAGTGGGTCGTCAGGTTACAGATACGCAGTATTTT. This gives the protein CAWSVVGRQVTDTQYF.

This clone appeared once. The chain employs TRBV3-1 (or the pseudogene TRBV3-2) and TRBJ1-4; D uncertain. The CDR3 extends over 15 amino acids. Trimming shortened V by 0 bases and J by 10 bases, and 15 bases separated the two germline ends. Per germline, CDR1 LGHDT and CDR2 YNNKEL (reference sequence). This CDR3 is CASSQETSAGRKLFF. The CDR3 DNA is TGTGCCAGCAGCCAAGAAACATCGGCGGGAAGAAAACTGTTTTTT.

This clone was recorded only once. This chain links TRBV28 with TRBJ2-5, with a possible D match to TRBD1 (6 bases). The CDR3 totals 17 residues. V gave up 1 base and J gave up 4 bases, with 19 bases separating them. Germline V gene data show CDR1 as MDHEN and CDR2 as SYDVKM. The CDR3 nucleotides are TGTGCCAGCAGTTTATCCACCACTTTACAGGGCGGAGAGACCCAGTACTTC. This encodes CASSLSTTLQGGETQYF.

The chain uses TRBV25-1 and TRBJ1-2, with a tentative D call TRBD1 (6 bases). CDR1 is MGHDK, CDR2 SYGVNS, per germline. The ends were cut back, 9 bases at V and 8 bases at J, with 16 bases in the middle. The CDR3 consists of 12 residues. CDR3 residues: CASSVGAGGYTF. DNA of the CDR3: TGTGCCAGTTCTGTGGGGGCGGGAGGCTACACCTTC.

This chain connects TRBV5-1 to TRBJ1-3; D is unclear. Germline CDR1 reads SGHRS; CDR2 reads YFSETQ. V was shortened by 0 bases and J by 0 bases, with 4 bases between the two germline ends. The CDR3 is 14 amino acids. The CDR3 region has the DNA TGCGCCAGCAGCTTGGACAGCTCTGGAAACACCATATATTTT. This sequence encodes CASSLDSSGNTIYF.

The chain is built from TRBV6-2 or TRBV6-3 and TRBJ2-1; possibly TRBD1 for D (5 bases). The CDR3 consists of 16 residues. CDR1 and CDR2 (germline): MNHEY, SVGEGT. The V end lost 2 bases, the J end lost 7 bases, and 18 bases lay between the germline ends. CDR3 in DNA: TGTGCCAGCAGTTACCTGATGATGGGGCGACGTAATGAGCAGTTCTTC. This sequence encodes CASSYLMMGRRNEQFF.

The V call is TRBV28, the J call TRBJ1-6, with TRBD1 matching over 7 bases. V lost 5 bases to trimming and J lost 14 bases; unmatched junction nucleotides: 12. The CDR3 totals 14 residues. CDR1 is MDHEN, CDR2 SYDVKM, per germline. The CDR3, as DNA: TGTGCCAGCAGTCCTCGCGGAGGGGGCATGGCCCTCCACTTT. As protein: CASSPRGGGMALHF.

The chain joins TRBV6-5 to TRBJ1-6, with no clear D. The V end was cut by 0 bases, the J end by 7 bases, with 7 bases between. The CDR3 covers 14 residues. Looked up from germline, CDR1 is MNHEY and CDR2 is SVGAGI. Here the CDR3 reads CASSYSARNSPLHF. DNA of the CDR3: TGTGCCAGCAGTTACTCGGCCAGAAATTCACCCCTCCACTTT.

The chain has TRBV4-1 and TRBJ2-1; D is unresolved. V shed 2 bases and J shed 3 bases, with 11 bases lying between them. The CDR3 covers 15 residues. From germline, CDR1 is MGHRA and CDR2 YSYEKL. The CDR3 loop reads CASSQSLNSYNEQFF. Written as DNA, the CDR3 is TGCGCCAGCAGCCAAAGTCTGAACAGCTACAATGAGCAGTTCTTC.

The rearrangement joins TRBV5-8 to TRBJ2-3; D uncertain. This CDR3 is built from 16 residues. V lost 0 bases and J lost 1, with 12 bases in between. CDR1 and CDR2 (germline): SGHTS, YDEGEE. CDR3 coding DNA: TGTGCCAGCAGCTTGGTTGGCGATTTGGGCACAGATACGCAGTATTTT. Translated: CASSLVGDLGTDTQYF.

The rearrangement links TRBV5-6 to TRBJ1-2; TRBD1 matches 8 bases. The junction had 9 bases not matched to a gene; V was cut back by 5 bases and J by 6 bases. The CDR3 has 14 residues. The germline gives CDR1 SGHDT, CDR2 YYEEEE. CDR3 in amino acids: CASRQTGEENGYTF. CDR3 coding DNA: TGTGCCAGCAGACAGACAGGGGAGGAAAATGGCTACACCTTC.